A single sample is the source of the 21 T cell receptor beta chains below, sequenced in a study of blood T cells in healthy people across ages. Sample-barcoded 5' priming and a J-beta primer mix drove a second PCR of roughly 7 to 11 cycles. In TCRdb, the 5' RACE reads were re-called with MiXCR into one record per CDR3 protein. The sample yields under 2,000,000 distinct CDR3 sequences, around half seen once. Sequencing used blood. The receptors were sampled from a woman aged 40-49 years in good health.

J is TRBJ1-1 and V is TRBV27, with D perhaps TRBD1 (5 bases). V lost 1 base and J 1 base, leaving 7 bases between the germline ends. The CDR3 consists of 14 residues. Germline CDR1 is MNHEY and CDR2 is SMNVEV (reference sequence). CDR3 loop: CASSLLTANTEAFF. In DNA form, the CDR3 reads TGTGCCAGCAGTTTATTGACAGCGAACACTGAAGCTTTCTTT.

The rearrangement links TRBV20-1 to TRBJ1-2; unclear D gene. This CDR3 has 13 residues. V lost 1 base to trimming and J lost 2 bases, with 8 bases between them. Germline CDR1 reads DFQATT; CDR2 reads SNEGSKA (reference sequence). CDR3 sequence (DNA): TGCAGTGCTAGAGCGGAAGTCAACTATGGCTACACCTTC. Encoded protein: CSARAEVNYGYTF.

The V call is TRBV6-2 or TRBV6-3, the J call TRBJ1-2; D uncertain. The CDR3 is made up of 13 amino acids. Per germline, CDR1 MNHEY and CDR2 SVGEGT. Trimming shortened V by 6 bases and J by 0 bases, and 8 bases separated the two germline ends. CDR3 protein: CASRGNANYGYTF. CDR3 nucleotides: TGTGCCAGCAGAGGGAATGCTAACTATGGCTACACCTTC.

This clonotype has only a few counts. V gene TRBV4-3 combines with J gene TRBJ2-1; possibly TRBD1 or TRBD2 for D (5 bases each). Germline CDR1 and CDR2: LGHNA and YSLEER. The CDR3 consists of 15 residues. Trimming pared 1 base from V and 6 bases from J, leaving 13 bases between. CDR3 region: CASSQGGREINEQFF. Written as DNA, the CDR3 is TGCGCCAGCAGCCAAGGAGGCAGGGAGATCAATGAGCAGTTCTTC.

The chain recombines TRBV20-1 with TRBJ2-3; TRBD2 matches 10 bases. The ends lost 5 bases at V and 6 bases at J; junction bases unmatched: 11. The germline CDR1 and CDR2 sequences are DFQATT and SNEGSKA (reference sequence). CDR3 length: 15 residues. The CDR3 DNA reads TGCAGTGCTGCTGACTCTAGCGGGGGTGGGGATACGCAGTATTTT. Its translation is CSAADSSGGGDTQYF.

The V gene is TRBV15, the J gene TRBJ1-4, with no clear D. In germline, CDR1 is LNHNV, CDR2 YYDKDF (reference sequence). V was trimmed by 0 bases and J by 4 bases, leaving 15 bases between them. The CDR3 loop spans 17 amino acids. CDR3 sequence reads: CATSRDPQRRDNEKLFF. The CDR3 DNA reads as TGTGCCACCAGCAGAGATCCTCAGCGGCGAGATAATGAAAAACTGTTTTTT.

This clonotype came up a few times. The chain recombines TRBV27 with TRBJ2-4; 9 bases line up with TRBD1. The V gene end was trimmed by 4 bases and the J gene end by 4 bases; junction bases not matched to a gene: 5. CDR1 and CDR2 from the germline V gene are MNHEY and SMNVEV (reference sequence). The CDR3 length is 15 residues. The CDR3 here is CASSSDRGPKNIQYF. The DNA of the CDR3 is TGTGCCAGCAGTTCGGACAGGGGTCCAAAAAACATTCAGTACTTC.

This sequence joins TRBV24-1 and TRBJ2-3; perhaps TRBD2 as D (5 bases). The CDR3 runs to 15 residues. Trimming removed 9 bases at V and 2 bases at J, with 17 bases between. Germline V lookup: CDR1 KGHDR, CDR2 SFDVKD. Written as DNA, the CDR3 is TGTGCCACCGGAGCACAACGGGATTTCACAGATACGCAGTATTTT. This encodes CATGAQRDFTDTQYF.

This clonotype was picked up many times. The V and J genes are TRBV28 and TRBJ1-2; D uncertain. Germline V lookup: CDR1 MDHEN, CDR2 SYDVKM. The CDR3 is made up of 12 amino acids. Trimming removed 2 bases at V and 8 bases at J, with 9 bases between. CDR3 in DNA: TGTGCCAGCAGTTTAGGTGCAGGCGGCTACACCTTC. Its translation: CASSLGAGGYTF.

The chain recombines TRBV29-1 with TRBJ2-7, with 9 bases that match TRBD2. This CDR3 has 15 amino acids. After removal of 6 bases from V and 0 bases from J, the junction contained 9 bases not matched to a gene. The V gene's germline CDR1 is SQVTM and CDR2 ANQGSEA. The CDR3 DNA sequence: TGCAGCGTCCAGACTAGCGGCGTTAGCTCCTACGAGCAGTACTTC. Its translation: CSVQTSGVSSYEQYF.

The chain employs TRBV4-2 and TRBJ1-2, with D hard to call. Germline-derived CDR1 and CDR2 are LGHNA and YNFKEQ. Trimming took 0 bases from V and 6 from J, leaving 11 bases between them. The CDR3 loop spans 14 amino acids. Written as DNA, the CDR3 is TGTGCCAGCAGCCAAGAAAGGAGAGACCATGGCTACACCTTC. It codes for CASSQERRDHGYTF.

As DNA, the CDR3 is TGCAGCGTTCCCAGGACAGTTAACTACAATGAGCAGTTCTTC. Translated: CSVPRTVNYNEQFF. This chain uses TRBV29-1 with TRBJ2-1; D possibly corresponds to TRBD1 (6 bases). Per germline, CDR1 SQVTM and CDR2 ANQGSEA. The CDR3 extends over 14 amino acids. V gave up 5 bases and J gave up 3 bases, with 14 bases separating them.

A few counts support this clonotype. The gene calls are TRBV9 and TRBJ2-6; D tentatively fits TRBD1 or TRBD2 (5 bases each). Germline CDR1 SGDLS, CDR2 YYNGEE. V was shortened by 6 bases and J by 0 bases, with 13 bases between the two germline ends. The CDR3 consists of 16 residues. This chain's CDR3 is CASTGTSASGANVLTF. The CDR3 DNA sequence: TGTGCCAGCACCGGGACCTCCGCCTCTGGGGCCAACGTCCTGACTTTC.

The chain has TRBV15 and TRBJ2-7; the D gene is possibly TRBD2 (7 bases). The CDR3 extends over 15 amino acids. The germline V gene has CDR1 LNHNV and CDR2 YYDKDF (reference sequence). V was pared by 0 bases and J by 4 bases, with 13 bases between. CDR3 protein: CATSRERGTIYEQYF. In DNA, the CDR3 is TGTGCCACCAGCAGAGAGAGGGGGACTATTTACGAGCAGTACTTC.

This rearrangement joins TRBV6-2 or TRBV6-3 to TRBJ2-1, with 7 nucleotides matching TRBD2. The end of the DNA fits TRBJ2-7 better, so the J call may be wrong. CDR1 MNHEY and CDR2 SVGEGT come from the germline V gene. The CDR3 sequence is 14 residues long. CDR3 protein: CASNQIGGYNEQYF. The CDR3 DNA reads as TGTGCCAGCAACCAGATCGGGGGGTACAATGAGCAGTACTTC.

In this sample, this clonotype turned up a few times. The rearrangement uses TRBV7-2 and TRBJ1-2; 8 bases line up with TRBD1. V was clipped by 0 bases and J by 4 bases; unmatched bases: 7. Per the germline V gene, CDR1 is SGHTA and CDR2 is FQGNSA. CDR3 length equals 16 residues. DNA of the CDR3: TGTGCCAGCAGCTTAGCGCCGACAGGGGAGGTCTATGGCTACACCTTC. Protein sequence: CASSLAPTGEVYGYTF. The full variable domain, with the rest looked up from reference TRBV7-2 and TRBJ1-2, is GAGVSQSPSNKVTEKGKDVELRCDPISGHTALYWYRQSLGQGLEFLIYFQGNSAPDKSGLPSDRFSAERTGGSVSTLTIQRTQQEDSAVYLCASSLAPTGEVYGYTFGSGTRLTVV.

The rearrangement links TRBV20-1 to TRBJ2-5, with a tentative D call TRBD1 (5 bases). The V and J ends lost 0 bases and 0 bases respectively, with 17 bases between them. This CDR3 contains 17 residues. The germline gives CDR1 DFQATT, CDR2 SNEGSKA (reference sequence). CDR3 DNA sequence: TGCAGTGCTAGAGATTACAGGACCGACACGTACCAAGAGACCCAGTACTTC. It translates to CSARDYRTDTYQETQYF.

V usage is TRBV28 and J usage is TRBJ1-2, with TRBD1 identical over 7 bases. V was pared by 4 bases and J by 13 bases, with 15 bases of the junction left unmatched. CDR3 size: 14 residues. CDR1 MDHEN and CDR2 SYDVKM come from the germline V gene. In nucleotides, the CDR3 is TGTGCCAGCAGTTACCGAGACAGGGCAACCCCTCTCACCTTC. Translating it yields CASSYRDRATPLTF.

This clonotype was counted many times. The rearrangement joins TRBV10-1 to TRBJ2-7; D unresolved. Germline V gene data show CDR1 as WNHNN and CDR2 as SYGVQD (reference sequence). This CDR3 is 11 amino acids long. Trimming shortened V by 2 bases and J by 7 bases, and 6 bases separated the two germline ends. CDR3 nucleotides: TGCGCCAGCAGTGAGATGGATGAGCAGTACTTC. It codes for CASSEMDEQYF.

The chain is built from TRBV5-1 and TRBJ2-5; D gene uncertain. The germline V and J ends were trimmed by 1 base and 1 base, with 8 bases remaining between them. Germline assignment: CDR1 SGHRS and CDR2 YFSETQ. This CDR3 spans 14 amino acids. DNA of the CDR3: TGCGCCAGCAGCTTGAGGCCAACCCAAGAGACCCAGTACTTC. It specifies CASSLRPTQETQYF.

In its sample, this clonotype was seen a few times. This chain joins TRBV29-1 and TRBJ2-5; TRBD1 matches at 7 bases. This CDR3 is built from 12 residues. The J segment lost 4 bases and the V segment lost 6 bases, leaving 5 bases of the junction unmatched. CDR1 is SQVTM, CDR2 ANQGSEA, per germline. DNA for the CDR3: TGCAGCGTCGGCGACAGGGCAGAGACCCAGTACTTC. This codes for CSVGDRAETQYF.